This T cell receptor (beta chain) was found in a study of Ad26.COV2.S vaccination and SARS-CoV-2 variants. This CDR3 has 15 amino acids. CDR1 and CDR2 from the germline V gene are SEHNR and FQNEAQ (reference sequence). With 5 bases clipped from V and 0 bases from J, the junction kept 6 bases outside the gene matches. Sequenced by immunoSEQ multiplex PCR; TCRdb stores in-frame clones only, minus some. The data show around 300,000 clones, 88% seen once. Sample treatment: roughly 18 received Ad26.COV2.S at low or high dose, single or two shots; about 5 received placebo; per-sample allocation not given. Sampling occurred on day 63 after the first vaccine or placebo injection.

The input for sequencing was peripheral blood, taken in a trial of Ad26.COV2.S vaccine versus placebo. The J gene is TRBJ2-7, the V gene TRBV7-9; 8 nucleotides match TRBD1. This TCR came from a person between 18 and 65 years old who received the Ad26.COV2.S COVID-19 vaccine or a placebo. DNA for the CDR3: TGTGCCAGCAGCCTCCGGGACAGGCCCTCCTACGAGCAGTACTTC. Protein product: CASSLRDRPSYEQYF.